A selection of T cell receptor beta chains follows, all from one sample in a study of T cell repertoires in cytomegalovirus infection. Each CDR3 protein is one row after TCRdb ran MiXCR on the reads. This sample has around 230,000 distinct CDR3 sequences; about 5.9% occur once, and the top ten carry under 7%. The specimen was PBMCs. These receptors were collected from a human donor in good health (CMV status not recorded). Some clones in this sample may be carry-over from other donors' samples. CDR3s include the opening cysteine and the closing phenylalanine or tryptophan. Fields, in order: clone size, V gene, CDR3 protein. Size tells how often a clone was seen (once, few, many) or the class of an expanded clone, and some rows leave it out.

>many|TRBV7-2
CASSFGDLYGYTF
>many|TRBV19
CASSIQAAGNTEAFF
>many|TRBV7-2
CASSPGRRLDTEAFF
>many|TRBV7-8
CASSYGTTGLLRTEAFF
>many|TRBV4-3
CASSHEGEGGDTEAFF
>many|TRBV6-2/TRBV6-3
CASRRTGGSSNQPQHF
>-|TRBV6-2/TRBV6-3
CASSSRRQLTMNTEAFF
>many|TRBV7-2
CASSFGGGDTGELFF
>few|TRBV29-1
CSVLPGEDTQYF
>many|TRBV7-2
CASSPRNPPHGAVSYEQYF
>many|TRBV7-2
CASSLEKGNTEAFF
>many|TRBV7-8
CASSLGRGVLYGYTF
>many|TRBV28
CASSPGQPYEQYF